These T cell receptor beta chains were read from a single sample in a study of blood T cell repertoires in COVID-19. Clones were read by immunoSEQ multiplex PCR, and TCRdb kept only the in-frame ones, dropping some. The sample holds 200,000 to 300,000 clones, 65% to 90% seen once. Sequencing was done on a sample of PBMCs or T cells enriched from blood (not recorded which). These receptor sequences come from a man aged 40-49 years who had recovered from COVID-19. Both conserved end residues are part of each CDR3. A D gene is named only where the DNA matches it firmly. Clone size is stated in some rows and not others, as once, few, many or a class when expanded.

clone_size j_call d_call v_call cdr3_aa cdr3_nt
. TRBJ2-1 . TRBV5-1 CASRITGDSYNEQFF TGCGCCAGTCGGATCACAGGGGACTCTTACAATGAGCAGTTCTTC
. TRBJ1-3 . TRBV5-4 CASSLLQGNTIYF TGTGCCAGCAGCTTATTACAGGGAAACACCATATATTTT
. TRBJ2-1 TRBD1 TRBV5-8 CASSPGQTSYNEQFF TGTGCCAGCAGCCCGGGACAGACATCCTACAATGAGCAGTTCTTC
. TRBJ2-2 . TRBV19 CASRPPGQPGDTGELFF TGTGCCAGTAGGCCCCCAGGACAGCCCGGGGACACCGGGGAGCTGTTTTTT
. TRBJ2-1 . TRBV13 CASTERDFPNYNEQFF TGTGCCAGCACCGAACGGGACTTCCCAAACTACAATGAGCAGTTCTTC
. TRBJ1-5 . TRBV27 CASSLRGSAGANQPQHF TGTGCCAGCAGTTTAAGGGGGAGCGCCGGGGCCAATCAGCCCCAGCATTTT
. TRBJ2-7 TRBD2 TRBV7-2 CASSSTSGRTEQYF TGTGCCAGCAGCTCGACTAGCGGGAGGACCGAGCAGTACTTC
. TRBJ2-2 TRBD2 TRBV18 CASSPGTSVKTGELFF TGTGCCAGCTCACCAGGAACTAGCGTAAAGACCGGGGAGCTGTTTTTT
. TRBJ2-2 . TRBV27 CASSLEGAGTGELFF TGTGCCAGCAGTTTGGAAGGGGCAGGCACCGGGGAGCTGTTTTTT
. TRBJ1-5 TRBD1 TRBV4-1 CASSRVGQQNQPQHF TGCGCCAGCAGCCGGGTGGGACAGCAGAATCAGCCCCAGCATTTT
. TRBJ1-4 TRBD1 TRBV3-1/TRBV3-2 CASSLRLGTGEKLFF TGTGCCAGCAGCCTAAGACTGGGGACAGGCGAAAAACTGTTTTTT
once TRBJ2-1 TRBD1 TRBV4-3 CASSRLAGTGGGSSYNEQFF TGCGCCAGCAGCCGGCTGGCGGGGACAGGTGGGGGGAGCTCCTACAATGAGCAGTTCTTC
. TRBJ1-1 TRBD1 TRBV13 CASSLGARGTEAFF TGTGCCAGCAGCTTAGGGGCCAGGGGGACTGAAGCTTTCTTT
few TRBJ1-1 . TRBV3-1/TRBV3-2 CASSRRQENTEAFF TGTGCCAGCAGCAGACGACAGGAGAACACTGAAGCTTTCTTT
. TRBJ1-2 . TRBV19 CASSRTPAHGYTF TGTGCCAGTAGTAGGACACCAGCCCATGGCTACACCTTC
. TRBJ1-5 . TRBV6-5 CASSQETDQPQHF TGTGCCAGCAGCCAAGAGACTGACCAGCCCCAGCATTTT
. TRBJ1-2 TRBD1 TRBV2 CARGTAANYGYTF TGTGCCAGAGGGACAGCCGCTAACTATGGCTACACCTTC
. TRBJ2-7 . TRBV4-3 CASSQSGGAYEQYF TGCGCCAGCAGCCAATCCGGCGGGGCCTACGAGCAGTACTTC
. TRBJ2-1 TRBD2 TRBV10-3 CAISGGTSGRGSYNEQFF TGTGCCATCAGTGGTGGGACTAGCGGGAGAGGCTCCTACAATGAGCAGTTCTTC
. TRBJ2-7 TRBD2 TRBV5-1 CASSFPASGRETYEQYF TGCGCCAGCAGCTTCCCGGCTAGCGGGAGGGAAACCTACGAGCAGTACTTC
. TRBJ2-2 TRBD1 TRBV6-5 CASSFQGQGKSGELFF TGTGCCAGCAGTTTTCAAGGACAGGGGAAGTCCGGGGAGCTGTTTTTT
. TRBJ2-2 TRBD2 TRBV30 CAWISGLAGLSGELFF TGTGCCTGGATATCGGGACTAGCGGGGTTGTCCGGGGAGCTGTTTTTT
. TRBJ2-6 TRBD2 TRBV9 CASSDPSGGSGANVLTF TGTGCCAGCAGCGATCCTAGCGGGGGGTCTGGGGCCAACGTCCTGACTTTC